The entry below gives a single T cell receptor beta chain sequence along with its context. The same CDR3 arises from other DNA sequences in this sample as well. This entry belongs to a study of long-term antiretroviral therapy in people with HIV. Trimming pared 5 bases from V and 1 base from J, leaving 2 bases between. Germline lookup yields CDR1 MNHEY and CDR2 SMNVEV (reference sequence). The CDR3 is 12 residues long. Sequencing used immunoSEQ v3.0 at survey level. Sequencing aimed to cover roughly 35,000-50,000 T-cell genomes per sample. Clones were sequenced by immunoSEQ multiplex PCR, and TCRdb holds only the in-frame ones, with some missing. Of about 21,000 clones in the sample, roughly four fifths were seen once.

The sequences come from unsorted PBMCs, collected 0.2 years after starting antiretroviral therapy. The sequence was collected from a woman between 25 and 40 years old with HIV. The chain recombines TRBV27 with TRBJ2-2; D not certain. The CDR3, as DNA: TGTGCCAGCAGTGGGAACACCGGGGAGCTGTTTTTT. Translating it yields CASSGNTGELFF.